This T cell receptor (beta chain) appears in the sequencing data of a study of early stage breast cancer tumors. General study findings and limits: Unsorted bulk genomic DNA sequencing lacked pairing and functional marker data.

Germline-derived CDR1 and CDR2 are MNHEY and SMNVEV (reference sequence). J gave up 5 bases and V 6 bases, and 2 bases lay outside the gene matches. The CDR3 consists of 13 residues. Comment on this clone: Antigen unknown.

The table came from immunoSEQ multiplex PCR; TCRdb's copy has only in-frame clones and leaves some out. The sample shows around 51,000 clones, over 75% of them seen only once. This rearrangement joins TRBV27 to TRBJ1-5; 9 bases fit TRBD1. The sequence came from a person aged 35 to 50 with breast cancer. The sequencing input was blood. CDR3 protein: CASRGTGYQPQHF. Here the CDR3 DNA reads TGTGCCAGCAGGGGGACAGGGTATCAGCCCCAGCATTTT.